Listed below are T cell receptor beta chains from one sample, sequenced in a study of blood T cells in healthy people across ages. A single record per CDR3 protein comes from TCRdb applying MiXCR to the 5' RACE reads. The sample holds 700,000 to 850,000 distinct CDR3 sequences, roughly 40% seen once. Sequencing input: blood. The source of these receptors is a man between 18 and 29 years old in good health. Each CDR3 is given with its conserved first and last residue. The D gene is left open where the match is weak. Clone sizes are given selectively: once, few, many, or a class where the clone is expanded.

CDR3nt,CDR3aa,d_gene,v_gene,j_gene,abundance
TGCAGCGGGGGTCGACAGGGGAACACAGATACGCAGTATTTT,CSGGRQGNTDTQYF,TRBD1,TRBV29-1,TRBJ2-3,NA
TGTGCCAGCAGTACTATATTGGACAGTAAAGGTAGCAATCAGCCCCAGCATTTT,CASSTILDSKGSNQPQHF,NA,TRBV12-3/TRBV12-4,TRBJ1-5,few
TGTGCCAGCAGCCAGACAGGGGCTTATGGCTACACCTTC,CASSQTGAYGYTF,TRBD1,TRBV27,TRBJ1-2,many
TGTGCCACCAGCAGCGCTCCGGGACAGGACTTCAATGAGCAGTTCTTC,CATSSAPGQDFNEQFF,TRBD1,TRBV15,TRBJ2-1,NA
TGTGCCAGCAGCCCTACTAATGTCGGGCTACTAGCGGGGGAGTACAATGAGCAGTTCTTC,CASSPTNVGLLAGEYNEQFF,TRBD2,TRBV7-2,TRBJ2-1,few
TGCAGTGCTGGAGGGACAGGGCCTAATCGGAGGGAGACCCAGTACTTC,CSAGGTGPNRRETQYF,TRBD1,TRBV20-1,TRBJ2-5,few
TGCAGTGCTAGAGAGCTGGGGACCTTTCCTAGTGGCTACACCTTC,CSARELGTFPSGYTF,NA,TRBV20-1,TRBJ1-2,NA
TGTGCCAGCAGTCCCACCCACCTTAGGGGCAATGAGCAGTACTTC,CASSPTHLRGNEQYF,NA,TRBV12-3/TRBV12-4,TRBJ2-7,NA
TGTGCCACGGTGGGACCCTCGGACGGCAATGAGCAGTACTTC,CATVGPSDGNEQYF,NA,TRBV6-2/TRBV6-3,TRBJ2-7,NA
TGTGCCAGCAGCCTGGGACAGGCTAGCACAGATACGCAGTATTTT,CASSLGQASTDTQYF,TRBD1,TRBV7-8,TRBJ2-3,many
TGCGCCAGCAGCTTGGGTGGGGAGGGGTCCGGACAGCCCCAGCATTTT,CASSLGGEGSGQPQHF,NA,TRBV5-1,TRBJ1-5,NA
TGTGCCAGCATTCGACTAGCGGGGGACACAGATACGCAGTATTTT,CASIRLAGDTDTQYF,TRBD2,TRBV7-9,TRBJ2-3,few
TGCGCCAGCAGCCAGGCCCCAGGGGGAGCCAAAAACATTCAGTACTTC,CASSQAPGGAKNIQYF,TRBD1,TRBV4-3,TRBJ2-4,NA
TGCAGTGCTAGAGGACTCCCGGGGACTAGCGGCAGCACAGATACGCAGTATTTT,CSARGLPGTSGSTDTQYF,TRBD2,TRBV20-1,TRBJ2-3,few
TGTGCCAGCAGTTTAACAGGACGGAGGAGCTCCTATAATTCACCCCTCCACTTT,CASSLTGRRSSYNSPLHF,NA,TRBV27,TRBJ1-6,NA
TGTGCCAGCGGTCGGGGGGGATTGGGTGTGCAGTTCTTC,CASGRGGLGVQFF,TRBD2,TRBV3-1,TRBJ2-1,NA
TGTGCCAGCAGCCAAGAATCGCGGGCTTGGCAGTATTTT,CASSQESRAWQYF,NA,TRBV3-1,TRBJ2-3,once
TGTGCCAGCAGCCCACTCACGACAGGGTCTTTTGACGAGCAGTACTTC,CASSPLTTGSFDEQYF,TRBD1,TRBV14,TRBJ2-7,many
TGTGCCAGCAACGGGGGGCCTACCGGGGAGCTGTTTTTT,CASNGGPTGELFF,NA,TRBV12-3/TRBV12-4,TRBJ2-2,NA
TGTGCCAGCAAGCAGGGGGCGCGAACTGAAGCTTTCTTT,CASKQGARTEAFF,TRBD1,TRBV6-5,TRBJ1-1,few
TGTGCCAGCAGCCAAATTGGGGATGGCTACACCTTC,CASSQIGDGYTF,NA,TRBV3-1,TRBJ1-2,few
TGTGCCAGCAGCCAAGTTCCGGGGGAAGGCCGGTACTTC,CASSQVPGEGRYF,NA,TRBV4-2,TRBJ2-5,once
TGTGCCAGCCGTAAGCCCAGTGCGGTGGACACTGAAGCTTTCTTT,CASRKPSAVDTEAFF,NA,TRBV27,TRBJ1-1,NA
TGTGCCAGCAGCTTAAGTTCGGCCCCTGGCTATGGCTACACCTTC,CASSLSSAPGYGYTF,NA,TRBV7-2,TRBJ1-2,few
TGTGCCAGCAGCCCCGGGACAGGGGAAGAAAAACTGTTTTTT,CASSPGTGEEKLFF,TRBD1,TRBV13,TRBJ1-4,NA
TGTGCCAGCAGTCCCCGACCCCGAACAGGTTACGAGCAGTACTTC,CASSPRPRTGYEQYF,NA,TRBV6-5,TRBJ2-7,few
TGTGCTAGCAGTTACTCAAGTTTCTCTGAGACCTACGAGCAGTACTTC,CASSYSSFSETYEQYF,NA,TRBV6-5,TRBJ2-7,NA
TGTGCCAGCAGCTACTGGACAGGGGCTACAGAGACGCAGTATTTT,CASSYWTGATETQYF,TRBD1,TRBV7-2,TRBJ2-3,NA
TGTGCCAGCAGCGTAGGAGCTGGACAGGGTTCCTACGAGCAGTACTTC,CASSVGAGQGSYEQYF,TRBD1,TRBV9,TRBJ2-7,NA
TGTGCCAGCAGCCCCTACAGGGGGCGTGCTTACAATGAGCAGTTCTTC,CASSPYRGRAYNEQFF,TRBD1,TRBV7-9,TRBJ2-1,few
TGTGCCAGCTCACCGGGACAGGCCCACTATGGCTACACCTTC,CASSPGQAHYGYTF,TRBD1,TRBV18,TRBJ1-2,few
TGTACCAGCAATCATGACAGGGGGTATGGCTACACCTTC,CTSNHDRGYGYTF,TRBD1,TRBV6-6,TRBJ1-2,NA
TGTGCCAGCAGCGGGACAATCTATAATTCACCCCTCCACTTT,CASSGTIYNSPLHF,NA,TRBV11-2,TRBJ1-6,NA
TGTGCCAGCAGTTACTCCAGCCTCTCCTACGAGCAGTACTTC,CASSYSSLSYEQYF,NA,TRBV6-6,TRBJ2-7,many
TGTGCCAGCAGTTTTATAAGCGGGGGGCGCTACAATGAGCAGTTCTTC,CASSFISGGRYNEQFF,TRBD2,TRBV12-3/TRBV12-4,TRBJ2-1,NA
TGTGCCAGCAGCTTAGGTTCCGGGTCGCAGTATTTT,CASSLGSGSQYF,NA,TRBV7-2,TRBJ2-3,many
TGCGCCAGCAGCCAAGGTCCCAGCCCGAACAGCTCCTACAATGAGCAGTTCTTC,CASSQGPSPNSSYNEQFF,NA,TRBV4-1,TRBJ2-1,many
TGTGCCAGCAGCTCTGGGACTAGCGGGGTTACAGATACGCAGTATTTT,CASSSGTSGVTDTQYF,TRBD2,TRBV9,TRBJ2-3,NA
TGTGCCACCAGTGAGCCGGGACAGCGGGTGGGATACACCTTC,CATSEPGQRVGYTF,TRBD1,TRBV24-1,TRBJ1-2,few
TGTGCCTGGAGGACAGCGGGGAGCACAGATACGCAGTATTTT,CAWRTAGSTDTQYF,TRBD2,TRBV30,TRBJ2-3,few
TGTGCCAGCAGCCCGGAAGAACAGGGGGCGCGGGGCTACACCTTC,CASSPEEQGARGYTF,TRBD1,TRBV4-2,TRBJ1-2,few
TGCAGTGCTAGCCCCCCCCCGGGTGATACGCAGTATTTT,CSASPPPGDTQYF,NA,TRBV20-1,TRBJ2-3,NA
TGTGCCAGCAGTTACGTCCGGACAGGGTTCGAGCAGTACTTC,CASSYVRTGFEQYF,TRBD1,TRBV6-2/TRBV6-3,TRBJ2-7,NA
TGTGCCAGCAGGCCTCCAGGGGGCAGGAGCTATGGCTACACCTTC,CASRPPGGRSYGYTF,TRBD1,TRBV27,TRBJ1-2,few
TGCAGTGCACCCCAACTGGGGGGAACGAACTATGGCTACACCTTC,CSAPQLGGTNYGYTF,NA,TRBV20-1,TRBJ1-2,NA